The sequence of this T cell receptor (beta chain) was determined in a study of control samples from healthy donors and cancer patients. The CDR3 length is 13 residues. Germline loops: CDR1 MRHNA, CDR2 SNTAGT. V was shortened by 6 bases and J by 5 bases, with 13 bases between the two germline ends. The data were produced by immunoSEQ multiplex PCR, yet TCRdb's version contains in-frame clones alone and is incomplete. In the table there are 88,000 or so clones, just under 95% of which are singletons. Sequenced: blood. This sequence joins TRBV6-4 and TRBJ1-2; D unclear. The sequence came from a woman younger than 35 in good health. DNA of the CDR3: TGTGCCAGCAGCCCAGGCGTGGGATATGGCTACACCTTC. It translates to CASSPGVGYGYTF.